This T cell receptor (beta chain) is drawn from a study of regulatory T cells in long-lasting Graves disease (dated by TCRdb to the early 2020s). Describing the broader study: Persistent Graves' disease was defined as antithyroid drug treatment for over 5 years with persistently positive TSH receptor autoantibodies. A total of roughly 35 samples underwent TCR sequencing: about 13 from persistent and approximately 20 from newly diagnosed Graves' disease patients. In the clinical cohort, patients with persistent Graves' disease had used antithyroid drugs for an average of around 10 years. The study took place in China and was registered as a clinical trial. Persistent Graves' disease patients were compared with newly diagnosed Graves' disease patients by peripheral blood TCR sequencing and RNA sequencing.

Trimming accounts for 4 bases at V and 0 bases at J, while the number of junction bases matched to no gene is 1. Taken from cysteine to phenylalanine, the CDR3 has 14 residues. Here the CDR3 DNA is all that survives: 42 bases in frame from base 1. The germline V gene supplies CDR1 MGHDK and CDR2 SYGVNS. Reading the label with the study, this specimen's time point is: persistent/refractory GD, antithyroid drugs over 5 years with positive TRAb. For both TCR sequencing and RNA sequencing, RNA was extracted from PBMCs in TRIzol. Graves' disease was diagnosed according to American Thyroid Association guidelines. Recruitment of patients was carried out at an endocrinology department in Xi'an, China. Each patient gave about 8.1 milliliters of peripheral blood, collected in an EDTA anticoagulant tube. Ficoll Paque Plus density gradient separation was used to isolate PBMCs, and no additional T cell sorting was done. An Agilent 2100 Bioanalyzer and agarose gel were used to assess RNA quality, and a NanoDrop 2000 was used to measure RNA concentration.

The full study reports these points: Sequencing and analysis were restricted to the TCR beta chain. The authors acknowledged the small sample size as a limitation that may reduce accuracy. Compared with newly diagnosed patients, persistent Graves' disease patients had lower TCR Shannon entropy and fewer highly expanded clones, which suggests clonal expansion. Only peripheral blood was studied, because thyroid tissue, the primary lesion, was inaccessible. Persistent patients shared more public clonotypes among themselves (over 2,500) than newly diagnosed patients did (approximately 970). TRBV28, TRBJ1-2 and TRBJ2-5 were preferentially used in persistent disease, while TRBV20-1 and TRBJ2-1 were favored in newly diagnosed disease.

A word on this clonotype: Its target antigen remains unknown. This may arise from a read error, as a much more abundant clone is one base away.

The method behind the library was multiplex PCR. The sequencing machine was an Illumina HiSeq 4000. TCR beta libraries were built with iRepertoire HTBI primers and Arm-PCR amplification of CDR3 regions. Gel purification was performed on PCR products prior to sequencing. For the original study's pipeline: A total of 62 TRBV and some 13 TRBJ segments were identified across samples and were used for gene usage analysis of CDR3 amino acid clonotypes. Filtered high-quality paired reads were merged into contigs using COPE and FqMerger. BLAST was used to align contigs to IMGT TRBV, TRBD and TRBJ reference genes, with CDR3 defined following IMGT. Any clonotype with a frequency above 0.1% was classified as a highly expanded clone. Shannon entropy was used to measure repertoire diversity, and the Gini coefficient was used to measure V-J evenness. Clonotypes shared by more than one individual were considered public. TCRdb trimmed the raw reads at Q25, called clones with MiXCR and kept productive beta chains. Entries that share a CDR3 protein sequence are merged under the most common genes and DNA. TCRdb's processing, not the authors' own work, is the source of the V and J calls. For this sample the table gives hundreds of thousands of distinct CDR3 sequences, of which 21% were detected only once. Roughly 13% of the sample rests with the top ten.

The sequencing used peripheral blood mononuclear cells (PBMCs), collected when the disease was refractory, from a patient treated with antithyroid drugs. The receptor comes from a female donor with Graves disease. The chain joins TRBV25-1 to TRBJ2-7, with 9 bases in between that match TRBD1. DNA sequence: TGTGCCAGCAGTGCACAGGGGGCCTCCTACGAGCAGTACTTC. Its coded protein is CASSAQGASYEQYF.